This T cell receptor beta chain was sequenced in a study of Ad26.COV2.S vaccination and SARS-CoV-2 variants. Treatment here: some 19 received Ad26.COV2.S at low or high dose, single or two shots; about 5 received placebo; per-sample allocation not given. Sampling occurred on day 63 after the first vaccine or placebo injection. Immunization relied on an Ad26 vector, which expressed Wuhan-strain SARS-CoV-2 spike. CDR1 and CDR2 from the germline V gene are KGHSH and LQKENI. The CDR3 length is 17 residues. As for this clone: Its antigen is unidentified. One end of the junction varies from germline; a read error may be responsible.

Study-level findings and limits: A substantial breadth of spike-specific CD8+ and CD4+ T cell responses after vaccination has been reported.

The protocol was immunoSEQ multiplex PCR, while the TCRdb copy is restricted to in-frame clones and leaves out a portion. There are just over 350,000 clones in the sample; 80% to 90% occur only once, and around 3.3% lies in the top ten. This chain joins TRBV18 and TRBJ1-2; D is possibly TRBD1 (6 bases). This material consisted of peripheral blood, taken in a trial of Ad26.COV2.S vaccine versus placebo. The receptor's source is a person between 18 and 60 years old who received the Ad26.COV2.S COVID-19 vaccine or a placebo. The CDR3 DNA reads TGTGCCAGCTCGCCACCCGGCTCAGGGGCCCCTAACTATGGCTACACCTTC. Amino acid sequence: CASSPPGSGAPNYGYTF.